This TCR beta chain was retrieved from a study of human thymus T cells. General study results and limits: What related research reported was that thymic repertoires overlapped highly among unrelated individuals.

Thymic samples were excised during corrective heart operations. The V and J ends lost 3 bases and 3 bases respectively, with 12 bases between them. The CDR3 spans 15 residues. Looked up from germline, CDR1 is KGHSH and CDR2 is LQKENI. In regard to this clone: Its antigen is unknown.

Assay: immunoSEQ multiplex PCR; the TCRdb copy retains only in-frame clones and omits some. The sample consists of approximately 71,000 clones, roughly 94% of them appearing once. Sequenced sample: thymus tissue. This chain links TRBV18 with TRBJ2-1; D possibly corresponds to TRBD2 (6 bases). The origin of this receptor is a girl younger than two with a congenital heart defect but otherwise immunologically healthy. DNA of the CDR3: TGTGCCAGCTCACCGAGACTAGGGGTCTACAATGAGCAGTTCTTC. Translated: CASSPRLGVYNEQFF.